This is a list of T cell receptor beta chains from one sample in a study of siplizumab effects on memory and regulatory T cells. The table came from immunoSEQ multiplex PCR; TCRdb's copy has only in-frame clones and leaves some out. Of approximately 100,000 clones detected, 80% to 95% appear once; the ten largest clones hold approximately 0.17%. The specimen was non-Treg CD4+ T cells sorted from blood. Source of these receptors: a human donor in good health. CDR3s include the opening cysteine and the closing phenylalanine or tryptophan. D genes are given only for firm matches. Expanded clones are given a class, and other clones once, few, many or no size at all.

v_gene	j_gene	abundance	d_gene	CDR3nt	CDR3aa
TRBV18	TRBJ1-1	.	.	TGTGCCAGCTCACCACCGGTGGGGCAGTATCACACTGAAGCTTTCTTT	CASSPPVGQYHTEAFF
TRBV5-4	TRBJ1-6	.	TRBD1	TGTGCCAGCAGCCCGGGACAGGTTGCTTCACCCCTCCACTTT	CASSPGQVASPLHF
TRBV12-5	TRBJ2-7	.	.	TGTGCTAGTGGTTTGGGGGGCTACGAGCAGTACTTC	CASGLGGYEQYF
TRBV5-1	TRBJ1-5	.	.	TGCGCCAGCAGCTTGGGGGATACTAGCAATCAGCCCCAGCATTTT	CASSLGDTSNQPQHF
TRBV9	TRBJ2-7	.	TRBD1	TGTGCCAGCAGCCCGCGTGGGGACAGGGTAGCCTACGAGCAGTACTTC	CASSPRGDRVAYEQYF
TRBV18	TRBJ1-1	.	.	TGTGCCAGCTCACTGGACAGAAACACTGAAGCTTTCTTT	CASSLDRNTEAFF
TRBV18	TRBJ2-3	.	TRBD2	TGTGCCAGCTCACCAACTAGCGGACGAACAGATACGCAGTATTTT	CASSPTSGRTDTQYF
TRBV2	TRBJ1-4	.	TRBD1	TGTGCCAGCATCGGGACAGGGGCAACTAATGAAAAACTGTTTTTT	CASIGTGATNEKLFF
TRBV6-1	TRBJ1-2	.	TRBD1	TGTGCCAGCAGTGACCAGGGGGCGGCCTATGGCTACACCTTC	CASSDQGAAYGYTF
TRBV5-1	TRBJ2-3	.	.	TGCGCCAGCAGCTCGGGGGGCGGGGCAGATACGCAGTATTTT	CASSSGGGADTQYF
TRBV20-1	TRBJ2-7	.	.	TGCAGTGCCCACAAAGGCTACGAGCAGTACTTC	CSAHKGYEQYF
TRBV18	TRBJ2-2	.	TRBD2	TGTGCCAGCTCACCGGCTAGCGGGGGGACGAACACCGGGGAGCTGTTTTTT	CASSPASGGTNTGELFF
TRBV19	TRBJ2-7	once	.	TGTGCCAGTAGTATGGTATGGGGCACCTACGAGCAGTACTTC	CASSMVWGTYEQYF
TRBV30	TRBJ2-7	.	.	TGTGCCTGGAGTGTATTATACGGGGTGTACGAGCAGTACTTC	CAWSVLYGVYEQYF
TRBV5-4	TRBJ2-3	.	.	TGTGCCAGCAGCTTGGGTGGGGGGCGAACGGATACGCAGTATTTT	CASSLGGGRTDTQYF
TRBV5-1	TRBJ2-7	.	.	TGCGCCAGCAGCTTGGCGGGCATTGTGGCCTACGAGCAGTACTTC	CASSLAGIVAYEQYF
TRBV6-7	TRBJ1-1	.	TRBD1	TGTGCCAGCAGTTACCTGCCCGACAGGGAGGGGACTGAAGCTTTCTTT	CASSYLPDREGTEAFF
TRBV6-5	TRBJ2-7	.	.	TGTGCCAGCAGTTTTGGTCAGGGGGGAGGCGAGCAGTACTTC	CASSFGQGGGEQYF
TRBV5-4	TRBJ2-5	.	TRBD2	TGTGCCAGCAGTCCGACTAGCGCTGAAGAGACCCAGTACTTC	CASSPTSAEETQYF
TRBV6-6	TRBJ2-4	.	.	TGTGCCAGCAGCCTGGGGCGCAAAAACATTCAGTACTTC	CASSLGRKNIQYF
TRBV2	TRBJ2-3	.	.	TGTGCCAGCAGGGAAAGCACAGATACGCAGTATTTT	CASRESTDTQYF
TRBV2	TRBJ1-5	.	TRBD1	TGTGCCAGCAACCCGACAGGGCAACAGCCCCAGCATTTT	CASNPTGQQPQHF
TRBV15	TRBJ2-1	.	.	TGTGCCACCAGCAGAGGAGACAGCGCCTACAATGAGCAGTTCTTC	CATSRGDSAYNEQFF
TRBV30	TRBJ1-1	.	.	TGTGCCTGGAGCAGGACCACGAACACTGAAGCTTTCTTT	CAWSRTTNTEAFF
TRBV11-3	TRBJ2-1	.	.	TGTGCCAGCAGTTCGGGACTCTCCCTCGAGCAGTTCTTC	CASSSGLSLEQFF
TRBV5-6	TRBJ1-1	.	.	TGTGCCAGCAGCCCCGGGTGGCGGGCCGCTGAAGCTTTCTTT	CASSPGWRAAEAFF
TRBV11-3	TRBJ2-2	.	TRBD1	TGTGCCAGCAGCTTAGGACAGGGCGACACCGGGGAGCTGTTTTTT	CASSLGQGDTGELFF
TRBV27	TRBJ1-6	once	.	TGTGCCAGCAGGGTTCTGGTCAATTCACCCCTCCACTTT	CASRVLVNSPLHF
TRBV27	TRBJ2-3	.	TRBD2	TGTGCCAGCAAGTTAGCGGGGGGCCTCGGTCCGTATTTT	CASKLAGGLGPYF
TRBV27	TRBJ2-1	.	.	TGTGCCAGCAGTTTCTTACAGCCCTACAGGAATGAGCAGTTCTTC	CASSFLQPYRNEQFF
TRBV30	TRBJ1-1	.	.	TGTGCCTGGAGTGTAGGGGTTGGCACTGAGGCTTTCTTT	CAWSVGVGTEAFF
TRBV30	TRBJ1-5	few	.	TGTGCCTGGAACGGCGGGGAAAATCAGCCCCAGCATTTT	CAWNGGENQPQHF
TRBV19	TRBJ2-5	.	.	TGTGCCAGTAGGGGGGACAACAATCGGCGGGACTTC	CASRGDNNRRDF
TRBV5-6	TRBJ2-5	once	.	TGTGCCAGCAGCTCTCGCCTCGTCGGAGAGACCCAGTACTTC	CASSSRLVGETQYF
TRBV2	TRBJ1-3	.	TRBD1	TGTGCCAGCAGTCGACAGGGTGGGGGCACTGGAAACACCATATATTTT	CASSRQGGGTGNTIYF
TRBV5-1	TRBJ1-6	.	TRBD1	TGCGCCAGCAGCTTGGACAGGGGGGGGAATTCACCCCTCCACTTT	CASSLDRGGNSPLHF
TRBV7-2	TRBJ2-7	.	.	TGTGCCAGCAGCCCGAAGTCCAAGACAGACACAACCTTCTACGAGCAGTACTTC	CASSPKSKTDTTFYEQYF
TRBV18	TRBJ2-2	.	.	TGTGCCAGCTCACGCGAGTCGGTAACCGGGGAGCTGTTTTTT	CASSRESVTGELFF
TRBV5-1	TRBJ1-6	.	TRBD1	TGCGCCAGCAGCTGGGGGACAGGGAATAATTCACCCCTCCACTTT	CASSWGTGNNSPLHF
TRBV4-1	TRBJ2-3	.	.	TGCGCCAGCAGCCAAGTCCTAGTGGCGGATACGCAGTATTTT	CASSQVLVADTQYF
TRBV19	TRBJ2-2	.	.	TGTGCCAGCACCTACAACTACGGAGCCGGGGAGCTGTTTTTT	CASTYNYGAGELFF
TRBV27	TRBJ1-1	.	TRBD1	TGTGCCAGCAGAGACAGGGTAAACACTGAAGCTTTCTTT	CASRDRVNTEAFF